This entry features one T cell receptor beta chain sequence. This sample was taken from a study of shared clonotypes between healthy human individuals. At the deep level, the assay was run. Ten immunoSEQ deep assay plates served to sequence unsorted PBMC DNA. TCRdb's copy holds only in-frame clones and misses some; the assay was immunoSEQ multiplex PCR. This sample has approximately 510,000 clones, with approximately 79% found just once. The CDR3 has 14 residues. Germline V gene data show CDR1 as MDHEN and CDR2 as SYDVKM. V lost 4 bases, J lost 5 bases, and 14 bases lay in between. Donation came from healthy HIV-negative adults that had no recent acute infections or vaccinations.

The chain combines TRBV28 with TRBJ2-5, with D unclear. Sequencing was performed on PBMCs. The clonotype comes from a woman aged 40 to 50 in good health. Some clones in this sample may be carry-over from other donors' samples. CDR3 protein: CASSSPGRPETQYF. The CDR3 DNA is TGTGCCAGCAGTTCACCCGGACGTCCGGAGACCCAGTACTTC.